The 28 T cell receptor beta chains listed next were all sequenced from one sample in a study of cytomegalovirus exposure and HLA in healthy donors. A multiplex PCR was run with 60 Vbeta primers and 13 Jbeta primers. TCRdb's copy holds only in-frame clones and misses some; the assay was immunoSEQ multiplex PCR. This table has around 200,000 clones, under 70% appearing once. The sample consisted of PBMCs. The receptor set was obtained from a man aged 35 to 55 in good health and CMV-seropositive.

J is TRBJ1-2 and V is TRBV5-5; 7 bases line up with TRBD1. CDR1 and CDR2 (germline): SGHKS, YYEKEE (reference sequence). The trim removed 2 bases at V and 1 base at J, leaving 5 bases unmatched. This CDR3 has 15 amino acids. The CDR3 region has the DNA TGTGCCAGCAGCTTCCCGACAGGGCTTAACTATGGCTACACCTTC. This sequence encodes CASSFPTGLNYGYTF.

The J gene is TRBJ2-5, the V gene TRBV7-3; 7 bases align to TRBD1. The junction had 18 bases not matched to a gene; V was cut back by 0 bases and J by 5 bases. Germline V gene lookup returns CDR1 SGHTA and CDR2 FQGTGA. This CDR3 comprises 19 residues. This CDR3 is CASSLTGPRRQGGGETQYF. The CDR3 nucleotides are TGTGCCAGCAGCTTAACGGGGCCTCGAAGACAAGGGGGCGGCGAGACCCAGTACTTC.

CDR3 sequence reads: CASGTEEAYEQYF. The DNA of the CDR3 is TGCGCCAGCGGCACCGAGGAGGCCTACGAGCAGTACTTC. The chain joins TRBV4-3 to TRBJ2-7; possible D gene TRBD2, 5 bases. Per germline, CDR1 LGHNA and CDR2 YSLEER. Trimming stripped 8 bases from V and 2 bases from J, with 13 bases between. The CDR3 totals 13 residues.

J is TRBJ2-3 and V is TRBV27; 16 bases fit TRBD2. CDR3 length: 17 residues. V lost 5 bases to trimming and J lost 5 bases; unmatched junction nucleotides: 7. From germline, CDR1 is MNHEY and CDR2 SMNVEV (reference sequence). Here the CDR3 DNA reads TGTGCCAGCAGTCCGGGACTAGCGGGGGGGCCATTAGATACGCAGTATTTT. Translating it yields CASSPGLAGGPLDTQYF.

This rearrangement joins TRBV7-9 to TRBJ2-1, with D hard to call. The CDR3 runs 16 residues. The germline V gene has CDR1 SEHNR and CDR2 FQNEAQ (reference sequence). V dropped 8 bases and J dropped 4 bases, with 21 bases sitting between them. Here the CDR3 DNA reads TGTGCCAGCGGCCCGAAGGCGGTTGGGTTGTACAATGAGCAGTTCTTC. As protein: CASGPKAVGLYNEQFF.

This chain connects TRBV19 to TRBJ1-4; 10 bases agree with TRBD1. With V trimmed by 8 bases and J by 5 bases, 2 bases remained unmatched. Germline CDR1 and CDR2: LNHDA and SQIVND (reference sequence). This CDR3 is built from 13 residues. The CDR3 DNA is TGTGCCAGTGCGGACAGGGGGAATGAAAAACTGTTTTTT. It encodes CASADRGNEKLFF.

The chain employs TRBV11-2 and TRBJ2-5; 12 bases agree with TRBD2. Unmatched junction bases numbered 3, after V lost 6 bases and J lost 4 bases. Looked up from germline, CDR1 is SGHAT and CDR2 is FQNNGV. The CDR3 loop spans 14 amino acids. The CDR3 is CASSTSGGTETQYF. In DNA, the CDR3 is TGTGCCAGCAGTACTAGCGGGGGGACAGAGACCCAGTACTTC. Using reference TRBV11-2 and TRBJ2-5 for the parts outside the CDR3, the full variable domain is EAGVAQSPRYKIIEKRQSVAFWCNPISGHATLYWYQQILGQGPKLLIQFQNNGVVDDSQLPKDRFSAERLKGVDSTLKIQPAKLEDSAVYLCASSTSGGTETQYFGPGTRLLVL.

The gene calls are TRBV18 and TRBJ1-4; 11 bases are a match to TRBD1. V gave up 2 bases and J gave up 0 bases; unmatched junction bases: 2. The CDR3 is 17 amino acids. Germline V gene lookup returns CDR1 KGHSH and CDR2 LQKENI. CDR3: CASSPGQGAATNEKLFF. The CDR3 DNA is TGTGCCAGCTCACCAGGACAGGGGGCGGCAACTAATGAAAAACTGTTTTTT.

The J gene is TRBJ2-3, the V gene TRBV7-2; 7 positions agree with TRBD1. The CDR3 covers 14 residues. The ends lost 5 bases at V and 4 bases at J; junction bases unmatched: 6. The germline V gene encodes CDR1 SGHTA and CDR2 FQGNSA. The CDR3 sequence is CASSPDRSADTQYF. The CDR3 DNA is TGTGCCAGCAGCCCGGACAGGTCCGCAGATACGCAGTATTTT. The whole variable domain, filled in from reference TRBV7-2 and TRBJ2-3, reads GAGVSQSPSNKVTEKGKDVELRCDPISGHTALYWYRQSLGQGLEFLIYFQGNSAPDKSGLPSDRFSAERTGGSVSTLTIQRTQQEDSAVYLCASSPDRSADTQYFGPGTRLTVL.

The chain carries TRBV7-2 and TRBJ1-1; D is perhaps TRBD1 (5 bases). Looked up from germline, CDR1 is SGHTA and CDR2 is FQGNSA. V lost 5 bases, J lost 1 base, and 11 bases lay in between. CDR3 length: 14 amino acids. CDR3 region: CASSPRRANTEAFF. In DNA, the CDR3 is TGTGCCAGCAGCCCCCGCAGGGCGAACACTGAAGCTTTCTTT.

The sample holds one count of this clone. In DNA, the CDR3 is TGTGCCAGCAGCTTAGCTAACTCCATTGTGTATGGCTACACCTTC. This codes for CASSLANSIVYGYTF. The V and J genes are TRBV11-2 and TRBJ1-2, with D unclear. The germline gives CDR1 SGHAT, CDR2 FQNNGV. V lost 1 base and J 5 bases, leaving 14 bases between the germline ends. This CDR3 is built from 15 residues.

This clone was observed a few times. The chain links TRBV21-1 to TRBJ1-5; the D segment call TRBD1 is taken from the table without a DNA check. TRBV21-1 counts as a pseudogene. The CDR3 loop spans 19 amino acids. The CDR3 here is CASSKPVRGWLLRNQPQHF. DNA for the CDR3: TGTGCCAGCAGCAAACCCGTCAGGGGTTGGTTGTTGCGCAATCAGCCCCAGCATTTT.

This chain joins TRBV6-5 and TRBJ2-7, with D perhaps matching TRBD1 (7 bases). Trimming cost V 5 bases and J 7 bases, with 15 bases left between them. The CDR3 totals 13 residues. Germline V CDR1 and CDR2: MNHEY, SVGAGI. CDR3 in DNA: TGTGCCAGCAGTCAAGGGGCAGGGGGGGAGCAGTACTTC. This translates into CASSQGAGGEQYF.

The rearrangement links TRBV29-1 to TRBJ2-7; 11 bases match TRBD2. The CDR3 length is 13 residues. CDR1 and CDR2 from the germline V gene are SQVTM and ANQGSEA. V shed 6 bases, J shed 1 base, and the junction held 2 bases outside the gene matches. The chain's CDR3 is CSVRTSGSYEQYF. CDR3 DNA sequence: TGCAGCGTCCGGACTAGCGGGTCCTACGAGCAGTACTTC.

Here the CDR3 reads CASSPGGGPPQHF. The CDR3 region has the DNA TGTGCCAGCAGCCCCGGGGGTGGTCCGCCCCAGCATTTT. This chain links TRBV27 with TRBJ1-5; possibly TRBD1 for D (5 bases). The CDR3 is made up of 13 amino acids. Germline values: CDR1 MNHEY, CDR2 SMNVEV (reference sequence). Trimming stripped 6 bases from V and 9 bases from J, with 15 bases between.

The chain employs TRBV6-5 and TRBJ1-2, with 8 bases matching TRBD1. With V trimmed by 6 bases and J by 11 bases, 17 bases remained unmatched. Germline V lookup: CDR1 MNHEY, CDR2 SVGAGI. The CDR3 extends over 15 amino acids. The CDR3 region is CASRRTPDRGIGYTF. The CDR3 bases are TGTGCCAGCAGACGGACCCCAGACAGGGGAATTGGGTACACCTTC.

This clone was counted a few times. The chain recombines TRBV27 with TRBJ1-2, with D possibly TRBD1 on 6 matching bases. Trimming left V 6 bases short and J 4 bases short, with 15 bases between. CDR3 size: 14 residues. The germline V gene has CDR1 MNHEY and CDR2 SMNVEV (reference sequence). The DNA for the CDR3 is TGTGCCAGCAGCGAAACAGGGCTCATCTATGGCTACACCTTC. Translating it yields CASSETGLIYGYTF.

V and J are TRBV7-9 and TRBJ2-2, with 8 bases fitting TRBD2. CDR3 length equals 16 residues. The V segment lost 4 bases and the J segment 6 bases; nucleotides outside the gene matches: 10. Looked up from germline, CDR1 is SEHNR and CDR2 is FQNEAQ (reference sequence). The CDR3 nucleotides read TGTGCCAGCAGCTCCCGGGGGGGCCGGTCATCCGGGGAGCTGTTTTTT. As protein: CASSSRGGRSSGELFF.

The genes are TRBV5-4 and TRBJ2-3; possibly TRBD1 for D (7 bases). This CDR3 comprises 15 residues. The germline CDR1 and CDR2 sequences are SGHNT and YYREEE (reference sequence). V was shortened by 3 bases and J by 1 base, with 12 bases between the two germline ends. The CDR3 region is CASSSGGQRTDTQYF. CDR3 nucleotides: TGTGCCAGCAGCTCCGGGGGACAGCGCACAGATACGCAGTATTTT.

CDR3 in amino acids: CASSLDGSNYGYTF. CDR3 DNA: TGTGCCAGCAGTCTCGATGGGAGCAACTATGGCTACACCTTC. The J gene is TRBJ1-2, the V gene TRBV27; D gene unclear. The V and J ends lost 5 bases and 2 bases respectively, with 12 bases between them. Germline loops: CDR1 MNHEY, CDR2 SMNVEV (reference sequence). The CDR3 spans 14 residues.

The V call is TRBV19, the J call TRBJ1-6; 7 bases are a match to TRBD1. This CDR3 is built from 21 residues. Looked up from germline, CDR1 is LNHDA and CDR2 is SQIVND (reference sequence). With V trimmed by 4 bases and J by 5 bases, 23 bases remained unmatched. CDR3 coding DNA: TGTGCCAGTAGTACCGACGAGGTAAACAGGGGAACCACGACCGATAATTCACCCCTCCACTTT. This encodes CASSTDEVNRGTTTDNSPLHF.

The chain is built from TRBV5-4 and TRBJ2-5; D may be TRBD1 (5 bases). The J call could be wrong; TRBJ2-7 is a better fit for the DNA end. CDR1 is SGHNT and CDR2 is YYREEE in the germline V gene (reference sequence). The CDR3 is made up of 13 amino acids. CDR3 loop: CATSWQGGYEQYF. CDR3 nucleotide sequence: TGTGCCACCTCTTGGCAGGGTGGCTACGAGCAGTACTTC.

The V gene is TRBV11-3, the J gene TRBJ1-3, with a weak D call TRBD1 (6 bases). The CDR3 totals 14 residues. Trimming cost V 5 bases and J 4 bases, with 12 bases left between them. Germline V CDR1 and CDR2: SGHNT, YENEEA. CDR3 DNA: TGTGCCAGCAGCCGCGACAGGACAGGAAACACCATATATTTT. This gives the protein CASSRDRTGNTIYF. The full variable domain, with the rest looked up from reference TRBV11-3 and TRBJ1-3, is EAGVVQSPRYKIIEKKQPVAFWCNPISGHNTLYWYLQNLGQGPELLIRYENEEAVDDSQLPKDRFSAERLKGVDSTLKIQPAELGDSAVYLCASSRDRTGNTIYFGEGSWLTVV.

This CDR3 reads CASSLPGGINEKLFF. The CDR3 DNA follows: TGTGCCAGCAGTTTACCGGGGGGGATAAATGAAAAACTGTTTTTT. The gene calls are TRBV28 and TRBJ1-4; D is possibly TRBD1 (5 bases). Per the germline V gene, CDR1 is MDHEN and CDR2 is SYDVKM. The CDR3 extends over 15 amino acids. Trimming pared 2 bases from V and 5 bases from J, leaving 12 bases between.

In its sample, this clone was seen a few times. The V call is TRBV5-4, the J call TRBJ1-2, with 10 bases matching TRBD1. Germline V gene sequence: CDR1 SGHNT, CDR2 YYREEE (reference sequence). The CDR3 has 14 amino acids. The V gene end was trimmed by 7 bases and the J gene end by 4 bases; junction bases not matched to a gene: 7. The CDR3 here is CASGGRTGGYGYTF. The CDR3 DNA follows: TGTGCCAGCGGGGGTCGGACAGGGGGCTATGGCTACACCTTC.

The gene calls are TRBV6-4 and TRBJ1-2; 11 positions agree with TRBD1. The germline V gene has CDR1 MRHNA and CDR2 SNTAGT. The CDR3 contains 16 residues. With 5 bases clipped from V and 7 bases from J, the junction kept 12 bases outside the gene matches. CDR3 DNA sequence: TGTGCCAGCAGTTGGACAGGGGGCGCGAGGTGTCCTGGCTACACCTTC. As protein: CASSWTGGARCPGYTF.

The rearrangement links TRBV9 to TRBJ2-7; maybe TRBD2 (5 bases). V was trimmed by 0 bases and J by 3 bases, leaving 13 bases between them. The CDR3 totals 15 residues. The V gene's germline CDR1 is SGDLS and CDR2 YYNGEE. The CDR3 DNA reads TGTGCCAGCAGCGTAGGTCCTAGCCAGAGCTACGAGCAGTACTTC. Amino acid sequence: CASSVGPSQSYEQYF.

This chain joins TRBV5-6 and TRBJ2-1; D possibly corresponds to TRBD2 (6 bases). CDR1 SGHDT and CDR2 YYEEEE come from the germline V gene. The V and J ends lost 1 base and 6 bases respectively, with 11 bases between them. The CDR3 length is 14 residues. CDR3: CASSLRGAPNEQFF. The CDR3 nucleotides read TGTGCCAGCAGCTTGCGCGGGGCTCCCAATGAGCAGTTCTTC.